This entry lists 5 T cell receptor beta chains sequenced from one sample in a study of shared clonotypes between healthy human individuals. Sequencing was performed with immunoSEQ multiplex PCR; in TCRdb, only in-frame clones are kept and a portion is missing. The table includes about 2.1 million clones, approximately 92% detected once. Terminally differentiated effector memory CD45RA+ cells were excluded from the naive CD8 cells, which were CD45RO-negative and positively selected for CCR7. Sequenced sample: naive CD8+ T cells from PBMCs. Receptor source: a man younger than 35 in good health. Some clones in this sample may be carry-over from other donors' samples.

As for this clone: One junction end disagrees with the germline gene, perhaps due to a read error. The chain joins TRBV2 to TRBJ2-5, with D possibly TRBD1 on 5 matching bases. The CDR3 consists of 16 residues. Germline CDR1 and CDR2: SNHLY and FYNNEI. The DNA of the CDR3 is TGTGCCAGCAGCGAAGGGGCAGGGTCGTCCCGCCGGGCCCAGTACTTC. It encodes CASSEGAGSSRRAQYF.

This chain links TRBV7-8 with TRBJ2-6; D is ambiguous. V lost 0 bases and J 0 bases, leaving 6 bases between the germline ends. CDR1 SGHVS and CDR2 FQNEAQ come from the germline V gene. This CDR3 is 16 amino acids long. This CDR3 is CASSLAMGSGANVLTF. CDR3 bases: TGTGCCAGCAGCTTAGCGATGGGCTCTGGGGCCAACGTCCTGACTTTC.

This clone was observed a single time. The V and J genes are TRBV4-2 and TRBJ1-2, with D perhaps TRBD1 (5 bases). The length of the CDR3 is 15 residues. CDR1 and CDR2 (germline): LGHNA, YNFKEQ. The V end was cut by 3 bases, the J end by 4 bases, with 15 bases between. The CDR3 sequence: CASSHSGPATYGYTF. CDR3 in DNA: TGTGCCAGCAGCCATTCGGGACCGGCAACCTATGGCTACACCTTC.

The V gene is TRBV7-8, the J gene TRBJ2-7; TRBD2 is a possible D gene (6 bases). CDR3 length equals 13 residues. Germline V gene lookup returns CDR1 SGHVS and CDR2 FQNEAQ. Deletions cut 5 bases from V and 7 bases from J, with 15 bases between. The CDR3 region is CASSPGLRKEQYF. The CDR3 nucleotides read TGTGCCAGCAGCCCGGGACTTCGTAAAGAGCAGTACTTC.

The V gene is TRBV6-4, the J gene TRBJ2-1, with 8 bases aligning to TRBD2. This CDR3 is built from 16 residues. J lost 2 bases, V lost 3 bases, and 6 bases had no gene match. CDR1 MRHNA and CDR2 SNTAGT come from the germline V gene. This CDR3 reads CASSESGSTPYNEQFF. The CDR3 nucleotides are TGTGCCAGCAGTGAGAGCGGGAGTACACCCTACAATGAGCAGTTCTTC.